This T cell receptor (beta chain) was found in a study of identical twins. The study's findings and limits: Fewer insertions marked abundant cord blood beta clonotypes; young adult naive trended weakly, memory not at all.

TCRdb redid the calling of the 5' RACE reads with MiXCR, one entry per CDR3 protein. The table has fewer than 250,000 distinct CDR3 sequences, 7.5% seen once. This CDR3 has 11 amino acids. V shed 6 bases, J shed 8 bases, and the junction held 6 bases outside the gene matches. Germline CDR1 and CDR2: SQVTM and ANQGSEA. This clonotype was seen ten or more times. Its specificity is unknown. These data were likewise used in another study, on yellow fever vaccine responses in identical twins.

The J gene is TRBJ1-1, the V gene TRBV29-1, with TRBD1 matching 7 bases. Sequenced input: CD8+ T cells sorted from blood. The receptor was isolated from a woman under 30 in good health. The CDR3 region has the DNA TGCAGCGTCCCCGACAGGGTCGAAGCTTTCTTT. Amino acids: CSVPDRVEAFF. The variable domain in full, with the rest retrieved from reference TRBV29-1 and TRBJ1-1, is SAVISQKPSRDICQRGTSLTIQCQVDSQVTMMFWYRQQPGQSLTLIATANQGSEATYESGFVIDKFPISRPNLTFSTLTVSNMSPEDSSIYLCSVPDRVEAFFGQGTRLTVV.